A selection of T cell receptor beta chains follows, all from one sample in a study of vaccination effects on CD4 cells after COVID-19. Assay: immunoSEQ multiplex PCR; the TCRdb copy retains only in-frame clones and omits some. The sample has 11,000 to 15,000 clones; less than 85% are singletons. Their antigens are not known. Specimen: CD4+ T cells from PBMCs cultured with HCoV-229E spike peptides, collected before COVID-19 vaccination. The source of these receptors is a human donor who received a COVID-19 vaccine. The conserved cysteine and the conserved F or W are not part of the CDR3 here. The listing skips clone size in some rows; elsewhere it reads once, few, many or a size class.

-	TRBV5-4	TRBJ2-7	ASSLGGSAYEQY
once	TRBV6-5	TRBJ1-1	ASSYSGYTEAF
-	TRBV14	TRBJ2-3	ASSPLGGHTDTQY
-	TRBV5-6	TRBJ1-5	ASSRLTQPQH
-	TRBV6-5	TRBJ1-2	ASTGGSLYGYT
once	TRBV27	TRBJ2-7	ASSLGLAINYEQY
few	TRBV4-2	TRBJ1-1	ASSQYRPEGGWNTEAF
-	TRBV7-2	TRBJ2-2	ASSEGGLRGVSF
-	TRBV7-8	TRBJ2-2	ASSLLTGELF
-	TRBV9	TRBJ1-2	ASSVVRTCT
-	TRBV18	TRBJ2-1	ASSPLGTARSYEQF
-	TRBV5-1	TRBJ1-4	ASSLEVRDKKLF
-	TRBV2	TRBJ2-3	ASSEGDRGTDTQY
-	TRBV2	TRBJ2-2	ASSESRERGTGELF
-	TRBV18	TRBJ2-3	ASSPRTGVADTQY
-	TRBV6-2/TRBV6-3	TRBJ1-2	ASSYAGNYGYT
-	TRBV5-1	TRBJ2-3	ASSFSPLGDTQY
-	TRBV25-1	TRBJ2-7	ASSETTLLGSYEQY
-	TRBV7-2	TRBJ1-2	ASSLDRVRGYT
few	TRBV5-6	TRBJ1-2	ASRTGNYGYT
-	TRBV7-2	TRBJ2-3	ASSRDADTQY
few	TRBV2	TRBJ1-2	ASVTGTGVYGYT
-	TRBV7-6	TRBJ1-3	ASSIGRTILGNTIY
-	TRBV7-2	TRBJ2-4	ASSGSTGAGNIQY
-	TRBV27	TRBJ1-2	ASSVREGAIYGYT
-	TRBV3-1/TRBV3-2	TRBJ1-3	ASSQGVTAASGNTIY
-	TRBV6-5	TRBJ1-2	ASSYRGYGYT
-	TRBV4-3	TRBJ2-1	ASSLEGVQQF
-	TRBV14	TRBJ2-2	ASSRNVGELF